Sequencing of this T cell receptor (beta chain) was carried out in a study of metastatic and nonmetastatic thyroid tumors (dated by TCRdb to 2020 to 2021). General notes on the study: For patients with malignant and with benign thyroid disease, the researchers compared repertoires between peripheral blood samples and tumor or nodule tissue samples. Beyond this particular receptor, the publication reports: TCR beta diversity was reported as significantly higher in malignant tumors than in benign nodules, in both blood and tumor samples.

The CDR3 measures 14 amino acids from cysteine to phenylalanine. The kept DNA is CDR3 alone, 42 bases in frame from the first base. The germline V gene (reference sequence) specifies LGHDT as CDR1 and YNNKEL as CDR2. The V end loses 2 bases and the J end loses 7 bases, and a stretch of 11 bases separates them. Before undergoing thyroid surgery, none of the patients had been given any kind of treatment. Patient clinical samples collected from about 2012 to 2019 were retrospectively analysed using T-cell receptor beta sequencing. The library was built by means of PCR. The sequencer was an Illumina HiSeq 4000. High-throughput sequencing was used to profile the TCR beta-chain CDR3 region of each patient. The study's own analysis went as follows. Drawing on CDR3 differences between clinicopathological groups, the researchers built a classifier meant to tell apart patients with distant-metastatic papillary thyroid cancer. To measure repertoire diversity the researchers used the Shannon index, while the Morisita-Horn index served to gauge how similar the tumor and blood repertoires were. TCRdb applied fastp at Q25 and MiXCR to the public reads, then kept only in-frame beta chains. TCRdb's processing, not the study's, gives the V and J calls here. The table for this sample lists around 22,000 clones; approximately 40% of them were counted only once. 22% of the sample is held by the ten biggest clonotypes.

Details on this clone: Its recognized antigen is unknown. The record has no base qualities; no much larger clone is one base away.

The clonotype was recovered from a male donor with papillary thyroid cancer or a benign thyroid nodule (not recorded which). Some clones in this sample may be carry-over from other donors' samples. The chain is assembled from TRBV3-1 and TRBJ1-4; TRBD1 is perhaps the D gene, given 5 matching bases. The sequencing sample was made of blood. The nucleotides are TGTGCCAGCAGCCAATTCCTAGGGGTTGAAAAACTGTTTTTT. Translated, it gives CASSQFLGVEKLFF.